Sequencing of this TCR beta chain was carried out in a study of monozygotic twins with inflammatory bowel disease. Study-level results: Differing immunosuppressive treatments may have added variability to patient repertoires. T cell subtypes were not distinguishable in this analysis.

Two nested PCRs, run for around 15 and 10 cycles, were applied to TCRalpha and TCRbeta cDNA. TCRdb re-called the 5' RACE reads; every CDR3 protein appears as one record, without DNA. The specimen's table records 400,000 or so distinct CDR3 sequences. Details on this clonotype: Antigen specificity is unknown.

CDR1 is SGHDT and CDR2 is YYEEEE in the germline V gene. The CDR3 totals 13 residues. The genes are TRBV5-6 and TRBJ1-1. This TCR derives from a human donor with ulcerative colitis or Crohn's disease, or a healthy co-twin of an affected twin (not recorded which). The sequenced sample consisted of blood. The CDR3 loop reads CASSRPVNTEAFF.